This T cell receptor beta chain is from a study of Ad26.COV2.S vaccination and SARS-CoV-2 variants. Described treatment: around 19 received Ad26.COV2.S at low or high dose, single or two shots; a few received placebo; per-sample allocation not given. Vaccine and placebo recipients were sampled on day 63 after the first injection. Assay used: immunoSEQ multiplex PCR; TCRdb lists only in-frame clones, some missing. The table includes about half a million clones, 80% to 90% detected once. CDR3 length: 11 residues. From germline, CDR1 is WSHSY and CDR2 SAAADI. Trimming pared 4 bases from V and 5 bases from J, leaving 6 bases between.

The rearrangement links TRBV10-2 to TRBJ2-7, with D unclear. The sample was peripheral blood, taken in a trial of Ad26.COV2.S vaccine versus placebo. The sequence was collected from a person between 18 and 59 years old who received the Ad26.COV2.S COVID-19 vaccine or a placebo. CDR3 region: CASSGLDEQYF. CDR3 sequence (DNA): TGCGCCAGCAGTGGACTGGACGAGCAGTACTTC.